This T cell receptor (beta chain) was sequenced during a study of T-cell reconstitution after alpha-beta-depleted transplantation in children. There are 15 residues in the CDR3. V lost 4 bases and J 3 bases, leaving 11 bases between the germline ends. Per the germline V gene, CDR1 is SGDLS and CDR2 is YYNGEE. As it was prepared, the TCRbeta library received unique molecular identifiers. Each CDR3 protein gets one entry after TCRdb re-called the PCR reads with MiXCR. Among over 85,000 distinct CDR3 sequences, approximately 10% were seen once, and the ten largest hold about 8.8%. This clonotype was detected once.

The material was PBMCs from the stem cell graft donor, obtained from the stem cell graft. This sequence was found in a human donor who donated a stem cell graft to a child with acute lymphoblastic leukemia. The chain couples TRBV9 to TRBJ2-6; D gene ambiguous. The CDR3 DNA reads as TGTGCCAGCAGCACACGAGGCATTGGGGCCAACGTCCTGACTTTC. Residues: CASSTRGIGANVLTF.